Listed below are T cell receptor beta chains from one sample, sequenced in a study of control samples from healthy donors and cancer patients. The assay was immunoSEQ multiplex PCR, and TCRdb's table has in-frame clones only and misses some. Of approximately 90,000 clones listed, 88% are singletons. Sample: blood. Receptor source: a woman between 65 and 79 years old in good health. CDR3s include the opening cysteine and the closing phenylalanine or tryptophan. Fields, in order: V gene, clone size, D gene, J gene, CDR3 length, CDR3 protein, CDR3 DNA. A D gene is named only where the DNA matches it firmly. Clone size is given for some rows only: seen once, a few or many times, or a class if the clone is expanded.

V gene: TRBV27
clone size: NA
D gene: TRBD1
J gene: TRBJ1-2
CDR3 length: 13
CDR3 protein: CASSWDRAYGYTF
CDR3 DNA: TGTGCCAGCAGTTGGGACAGGGCCTATGGCTACACCTTC

V gene: TRBV25-1
clone size: NA
D gene: NA
J gene: TRBJ1-1
CDR3 length: 11
CDR3 protein: CASSGTVEAFF
CDR3 DNA: TGTGCCAGCAGTGGAACGGTTGAAGCTTTCTTT

V gene: TRBV7-8
clone size: NA
D gene: TRBD1
J gene: TRBJ1-6
CDR3 length: 14
CDR3 protein: CASGTTGDNSPLHF
CDR3 DNA: TGTGCCAGCGGGACGACAGGGGATAATTCACCCCTCCACTTT

V gene: TRBV5-6
clone size: NA
D gene: TRBD1
J gene: TRBJ1-1
CDR3 length: 16
CDR3 protein: CASSLTTGGWYTEAFF
CDR3 DNA: TGTGCCAGCAGCTTAACGACAGGGGGGTGGTACACTGAAGCTTTCTTT

V gene: TRBV3-1/TRBV3-2
clone size: NA
D gene: NA
J gene: TRBJ2-7
CDR3 length: 16
CDR3 protein: CASSRSGAGESDEQYF
CDR3 DNA: TGTGCCAGCAGCCGATCGGGGGCTGGGGAGAGTGACGAGCAGTACTTC

V gene: TRBV12-3/TRBV12-4
clone size: NA
D gene: TRBD1
J gene: TRBJ1-1
CDR3 length: 13
CDR3 protein: CASSWDRNTEAFF
CDR3 DNA: TGTGCCAGCAGTTGGGACAGGAACACTGAAGCTTTCTTT

V gene: TRBV12-3/TRBV12-4
clone size: NA
D gene: NA
J gene: TRBJ1-1
CDR3 length: 13
CDR3 protein: CASSLGPNTEAFF
CDR3 DNA: TGTGCCAGCAGCTTGGGGCCGAACACTGAAGCTTTCTTT

V gene: TRBV4-1
clone size: NA
D gene: NA
J gene: TRBJ1-2
CDR3 length: 14
CDR3 protein: CASSQVTGNYGYTF
CDR3 DNA: TGCGCCAGCAGCCAAGTTACAGGGAACTATGGCTACACCTTC

V gene: TRBV6-1
clone size: NA
D gene: NA
J gene: TRBJ1-2
CDR3 length: 14
CDR3 protein: CASSDLQRNYGYTF
CDR3 DNA: TGTGCCAGCAGTGACCTGCAGCGCAACTATGGCTACACCTTC

V gene: TRBV28
clone size: NA
D gene: NA
J gene: TRBJ1-2
CDR3 length: 12
CDR3 protein: CASSLAGYGYTF
CDR3 DNA: TGTGCCAGTAGTTTAGCGGGATATGGCTACACCTTC

V gene: TRBV11-2
clone size: NA
D gene: NA
J gene: TRBJ1-5
CDR3 length: 14
CDR3 protein: CASSLDDSNQPQHF
CDR3 DNA: TGTGCCAGCAGCTTAGACGATAGCAATCAGCCCCAGCATTTT

V gene: TRBV19
clone size: NA
D gene: TRBD1
J gene: TRBJ1-5
CDR3 length: 15
CDR3 protein: CASSYDRASNQPQHF
CDR3 DNA: TGTGCCAGTAGTTACGACAGGGCTAGCAATCAGCCCCAGCATTTT

V gene: TRBV4-1
clone size: NA
D gene: NA
J gene: TRBJ1-1
CDR3 length: 16
CDR3 protein: CASSQGGGRGNTEAFF
CDR3 DNA: TGCGCCAGCAGTCAGGGCGGGGGAAGAGGGAACACTGAAGCTTTCTTT

V gene: TRBV13
clone size: NA
D gene: TRBD2
J gene: TRBJ2-2
CDR3 length: 18
CDR3 protein: CASSARTSGIYSTGELFF
CDR3 DNA: TGTGCCAGCAGCGCCCGGACTAGCGGGATTTATAGCACCGGGGAGCTGTTTTTT

V gene: TRBV4-2
clone size: NA
D gene: TRBD1
J gene: TRBJ1-2
CDR3 length: 15
CDR3 protein: CASSQETGTSYGYTF
CDR3 DNA: TGTGCCAGCAGCCAAGAGACAGGGACCTCCTATGGCTACACCTTC

V gene: TRBV7-2
clone size: NA
D gene: TRBD1
J gene: TRBJ2-7
CDR3 length: 16
CDR3 protein: CASSLAGTGGKHEQYF
CDR3 DNA: TGTGCCAGCAGCTTAGCAGGGACAGGGGGCAAACACGAGCAGTACTTC

V gene: TRBV2
clone size: NA
D gene: NA
J gene: TRBJ1-5
CDR3 length: 18
CDR3 protein: CASSPTGTSLYSNQPQHF
CDR3 DNA: TGTGCCAGCAGTCCAACCGGGACAAGCCTTTATAGCAATCAGCCCCAGCATTTT

V gene: TRBV12-3/TRBV12-4
clone size: NA
D gene: TRBD1
J gene: TRBJ1-2
CDR3 length: 13
CDR3 protein: CASSGQGDYGYTF
CDR3 DNA: TGTGCCAGCAGCGGACAGGGAGACTATGGCTACACCTTC

V gene: TRBV21-1
clone size: NA
D gene: NA
J gene: TRBJ1-5
CDR3 length: 17
CDR3 protein: CASGYQELYQGYQPQHF
CDR3 DNA: TGTGCCAGCGGGTATCAAGAACTGTACCAGGGTTATCAGCCCCAGCATTTT

V gene: TRBV12-3/TRBV12-4
clone size: NA
D gene: NA
J gene: TRBJ1-5
CDR3 length: 13
CDR3 protein: CAAPMGVNQPQHF
CDR3 DNA: TGTGCCGCCCCGATGGGGGTCAATCAGCCCCAGCATTTT

V gene: TRBV6-6
clone size: once
D gene: NA
J gene: TRBJ1-1
CDR3 length: 14
CDR3 protein: CASSYPGQAFEAFF
CDR3 DNA: TGTGCCAGCAGTTACCCAGGGCAGGCATTCGAAGCTTTCTTT

V gene: TRBV19
clone size: medium-sized
D gene: NA
J gene: TRBJ1-1
CDR3 length: 13
CDR3 protein: CASSIGPSAEAFF
CDR3 DNA: TGTGCCAGTAGTATCGGGCCCTCTGCTGAAGCTTTCTTT

V gene: TRBV5-6
clone size: once
D gene: NA
J gene: TRBJ1-1
CDR3 length: 14
CDR3 protein: CASSPRGAGTEAFF
CDR3 DNA: TGTGCCAGCAGCCCCAGGGGTGCGGGTACTGAAGCTTTCTTT

V gene: TRBV3-1/TRBV3-2
clone size: NA
D gene: NA
J gene: TRBJ2-5
CDR3 length: 16
CDR3 protein: CASSQASTVYQETQYF
CDR3 DNA: TGTGCCAGCAGCCAAGCATCGACAGTGTACCAAGAGACCCAGTACTTC

V gene: TRBV13
clone size: NA
D gene: TRBD1
J gene: TRBJ1-2
CDR3 length: 15
CDR3 protein: CASSSRTGSFYGYTF
CDR3 DNA: TGTGCCAGCAGCTCCCGGACAGGGTCCTTCTATGGCTACACCTTC

V gene: TRBV11-2
clone size: NA
D gene: NA
J gene: TRBJ2-7
CDR3 length: 13
CDR3 protein: CASSLRVFYEQYF
CDR3 DNA: TGTGCCAGCAGCTTAAGAGTGTTCTACGAGCAGTACTTC

V gene: TRBV18
clone size: NA
D gene: NA
J gene: TRBJ1-1
CDR3 length: 13
CDR3 protein: CASSPPGKTEAFF
CDR3 DNA: TGTGCCAGCTCACCACCGGGGAAGACTGAAGCTTTCTTT

V gene: TRBV6-1
clone size: NA
D gene: NA
J gene: TRBJ1-1
CDR3 length: 16
CDR3 protein: CASSESVTHMNTEAFF
CDR3 DNA: TGTGCCAGCAGTGAATCGGTCACTCATATGAACACTGAAGCTTTCTTT

V gene: TRBV9
clone size: NA
D gene: TRBD2
J gene: TRBJ2-5
CDR3 length: 16
CDR3 protein: CASSVGGRAGGETQYF
CDR3 DNA: TGTGCCAGCAGCGTAGGCGGGAGGGCCGGGGGAGAGACCCAGTACTTC

V gene: TRBV5-4
clone size: NA
D gene: NA
J gene: TRBJ1-6
CDR3 length: 16
CDR3 protein: CASSLGPSNDNSPLHF
CDR3 DNA: TGTGCCAGCAGCTTGGGGCCCTCGAACGATAATTCACCCCTCCACTTT

V gene: TRBV6-2/TRBV6-3
clone size: NA
D gene: NA
J gene: TRBJ2-1
CDR3 length: 15
CDR3 protein: CASSPEVVGVDEQFF
CDR3 DNA: TGTGCCAGCAGTCCCGAGGTGGTCGGGGTGGATGAGCAGTTCTTC

V gene: TRBV19
clone size: few
D gene: NA
J gene: TRBJ2-1
CDR3 length: 13
CDR3 protein: CASSLATNGGQFF
CDR3 DNA: TGTGCCAGTAGCCTGGCTACGAATGGAGGGCAGTTCTTC

V gene: TRBV19
clone size: NA
D gene: TRBD1
J gene: TRBJ2-6
CDR3 length: 17
CDR3 protein: CASSPTGASSGANVLTF
CDR3 DNA: TGTGCCAGTAGTCCTACAGGGGCAAGCTCTGGGGCCAACGTCCTGACTTTC

V gene: TRBV6-5
clone size: NA
D gene: NA
J gene: TRBJ1-5
CDR3 length: 15
CDR3 protein: CASSYSTVLRQPQHF
CDR3 DNA: TGTGCCAGCAGTTACTCGACAGTTTTGAGGCAGCCCCAGCATTTT

V gene: TRBV7-9
clone size: NA
D gene: NA
J gene: TRBJ2-1
CDR3 length: 12
CDR3 protein: CASSLSSNEQFF
CDR3 DNA: TGTGCCAGCAGCTTATCCAGCAATGAGCAGTTCTTC

V gene: TRBV7-2
clone size: NA
D gene: NA
J gene: TRBJ1-2
CDR3 length: 14
CDR3 protein: CASSLGAGAYGYTF
CDR3 DNA: TGTGCCAGCAGCTTAGGGGCGGGGGCCTATGGCTACACCTTC

V gene: TRBV16
clone size: NA
D gene: TRBD1
J gene: TRBJ1-6
CDR3 length: 15
CDR3 protein: CASSQFTGENSPLHF
CDR3 DNA: TGTGCCAGCAGCCAATTCACAGGGGAGAATTCACCCCTCCACTTT

V gene: TRBV7-9
clone size: few
D gene: TRBD2
J gene: TRBJ2-7
CDR3 length: 15
CDR3 protein: CASSLLAGESYEQYF
CDR3 DNA: TGTGCCAGCAGCTTACTAGCGGGAGAATCCTACGAGCAGTACTTC

V gene: TRBV5-4
clone size: NA
D gene: TRBD2
J gene: TRBJ2-3
CDR3 length: 15
CDR3 protein: CASSSSGRGSDTQYF
CDR3 DNA: TGTGCCAGCAGCTCAAGCGGGAGGGGCTCAGATACGCAGTATTTT

V gene: TRBV4-2
clone size: NA
D gene: TRBD1
J gene: TRBJ2-7
CDR3 length: 16
CDR3 protein: CASSQDVWDRSYEQYF
CDR3 DNA: TGTGCCAGCAGCCAAGATGTTTGGGACAGAAGCTACGAGCAGTACTTC

V gene: TRBV6-2/TRBV6-3
clone size: NA
D gene: TRBD2
J gene: TRBJ2-3
CDR3 length: 20
CDR3 protein: CASSQPGLAVPGSRGDTQYF
CDR3 DNA: TGTGCCAGCAGTCAGCCGGGACTAGCGGTTCCCGGTTCAAGGGGGGATACGCAGTATTTT

V gene: TRBV3-1/TRBV3-2
clone size: NA
D gene: NA
J gene: TRBJ1-5
CDR3 length: 15
CDR3 protein: CASSQGGASNQPQHF
CDR3 DNA: TGTGCCAGCAGCCAAGGGGGGGCAAGCAATCAGCCCCAGCATTTT

V gene: TRBV21-1
clone size: NA
D gene: NA
J gene: TRBJ1-2
CDR3 length: 14
CDR3 protein: CASTKRQRSYGYTF
CDR3 DNA: TGTGCCAGCACCAAAAGACAGCGCTCCTATGGCTACACCTTC

V gene: TRBV11-2
clone size: once
D gene: NA
J gene: TRBJ1-2
CDR3 length: 17
CDR3 protein: CASSLGPRPGGNYGYTF
CDR3 DNA: TGTGCCAGCAGCTTAGGACCGAGGCCCGGGGGAAACTATGGCTACACCTTC

V gene: TRBV7-8
clone size: NA
D gene: NA
J gene: TRBJ2-7
CDR3 length: 14
CDR3 protein: CAGQAAPPNMEQYF
CDR3 DNA: TGTGCCGGCCAGGCGGCTCCCCCTAATATGGAGCAGTACTTC

V gene: TRBV6-2/TRBV6-3
clone size: NA
D gene: NA
J gene: TRBJ1-6
CDR3 length: 15
CDR3 protein: CASSDRSSYNSPLHF
CDR3 DNA: TGTGCCAGCAGTGACAGAAGCTCCTATAATTCACCCCTCCACTTT

V gene: TRBV19
clone size: NA
D gene: TRBD1
J gene: TRBJ2-5
CDR3 length: 13
CDR3 protein: CASSINRGETQYF
CDR3 DNA: TGTGCCAGTAGTATAAACAGGGGAGAGACCCAGTACTTC

V gene: TRBV10-3
clone size: NA
D gene: NA
J gene: TRBJ1-2
CDR3 length: 14
CDR3 protein: CAISPAGGEYGYTF
CDR3 DNA: TGTGCCATCAGCCCCGCGGGGGGGGAATATGGCTACACCTTC

V gene: TRBV13
clone size: NA
D gene: TRBD2
J gene: TRBJ2-3
CDR3 length: 14
CDR3 protein: CASSPQMGGGTQYF
CDR3 DNA: TGTGCCAGCAGCCCCCAGATGGGCGGGGGAACGCAGTATTTT

V gene: TRBV6-4
clone size: NA
D gene: TRBD2
J gene: TRBJ2-2
CDR3 length: 16
CDR3 protein: CASSETSGRGSGELFF
CDR3 DNA: TGTGCCAGCAGTGAGACTAGCGGGAGAGGGTCCGGGGAGCTGTTTTTT

V gene: TRBV5-5
clone size: NA
D gene: NA
J gene: TRBJ2-1
CDR3 length: 11
CDR3 protein: CASSLWDEQFF
CDR3 DNA: TGTGCCAGCAGCTTGTGGGATGAGCAGTTCTTC

V gene: TRBV5-6
clone size: NA
D gene: TRBD2
J gene: TRBJ2-1
CDR3 length: 15
CDR3 protein: CASSPGLARGNEQFF
CDR3 DNA: TGTGCCAGCAGCCCAGGACTAGCTAGGGGCAATGAGCAGTTCTTC

V gene: TRBV5-6
clone size: NA
D gene: NA
J gene: TRBJ1-2
CDR3 length: 15
CDR3 protein: CASSWERTPNYGYTF
CDR3 DNA: TGTGCCAGCAGCTGGGAGCGGACCCCCAACTATGGCTACACCTTC

V gene: TRBV5-1
clone size: NA
D gene: NA
J gene: TRBJ2-1
CDR3 length: 13
CDR3 protein: CASSLGDYNEQFF
CDR3 DNA: TGCGCCAGCAGCTTGGGGGACTACAATGAGCAGTTCTTC

V gene: TRBV18
clone size: NA
D gene: NA
J gene: TRBJ2-5
CDR3 length: 15
CDR3 protein: CASSPNQGAGETQYF
CDR3 DNA: TGTGCCAGCTCACCTAACCAAGGGGCTGGAGAGACCCAGTACTTC

V gene: TRBV7-7
clone size: NA
D gene: NA
J gene: TRBJ1-3
CDR3 length: 15
CDR3 protein: CASSLGTSSGNTIYF
CDR3 DNA: TGTGCTAGCAGCTTAGGGACGAGCTCTGGAAACACCATATATTTT

V gene: TRBV7-2
clone size: once
D gene: NA
J gene: TRBJ1-5
CDR3 length: 15
CDR3 protein: CASRERGGLNQPQHF
CDR3 DNA: TGTGCCAGCAGGGAGAGGGGCGGTCTCAATCAGCCCCAGCATTTT

V gene: TRBV10-3
clone size: NA
D gene: NA
J gene: TRBJ1-2
CDR3 length: 13
CDR3 protein: CAISETLNYGYTF
CDR3 DNA: TGTGCCATCAGCGAGACATTGAACTATGGCTACACCTTC